This TCR beta chain was recovered during a study of blood T cells in healthy people across ages. This clonotype appeared a few times. Antigen: not known. Sample-barcoded 5' priming and a J-beta primer mix drove a second PCR of roughly 6 to 12 cycles. One entry per CDR3 protein results from TCRdb running MiXCR on the 5' RACE reads. Here the sample spans roughly 1.5 million distinct CDR3 sequences, 35% to 45% being singletons. Broader study findings: Correlation between TCR beta diversity and naive T cell percentage was strong.

The people who gave samples were healthy Caucasians from Russia, aged roughly 6 to 100. The sample comprised blood. The source of this sequence is a young woman in good health.

The CDR3 loop reads CASSQFPRDGYTF. The DNA for the CDR3 is TGCGCCAGCAGCCAATTTCCCAGGGACGGCTACACCTTC. This chain connects TRBV4-1 to TRBJ1-2, with a weak D call TRBD1 (5 bases). Between the trimmed V and J ends, which lost 2 bases and 8 bases, there was a span of 12 bases. The germline V gene encodes CDR1 MGHRA and CDR2 YSYEKL. The CDR3 has 13 amino acids.